What follows are 30 T cell receptor beta chains derived from one specimen sequenced in a study of T cell responses to AZD1222 COVID-19 vaccine (dated by TCRdb to about 2021). Library prep was done by the immunoSEQ multiplex PCR assay. TCRdb took over this immuneACCESS table, retaining in-frame rearrangements with V and J assigned. Such tables are incomplete; in checked studies, under half of the missing clones stem from an unresolved V gene, and the remainder is unexplained. The sample table records approximately 170,000 clones; around 88% of these occur just once. Around a tenth of the sample belongs to the ten largest clones. The label giving this sample's time point can be read as: about 28 days (+/-7) after the second vaccine dose. The sample here was peripheral blood, taken 28 days after the second AZD1222 dose. The source of these receptors is an adult who received the AZD1222 COVID-19 vaccine.

This chain joins TRBV19 and TRBJ1-1, with 9 bases matching TRBD1. The CDR3 sequence is 16 residues long. Looked up from germline, CDR1 is LNHDA and CDR2 is SQIVND (reference sequence). V trimming: 4 bases; J trimming: 0 bases; junction bases outside the gene matches: 6. The CDR3 reads CASSTLQGAMNTEAFF. The CDR3 bases are TGTGCCAGTAGTACCCTACAGGGGGCGATGAACACTGAAGCTTTCTTT.

The chain couples TRBV10-1 to TRBJ1-1; 8 bases align to TRBD1. The junction had 5 bases not matched to a gene; V was cut back by 6 bases and J by 5 bases. The CDR3 totals 13 residues. Germline V lookup: CDR1 WNHNN, CDR2 SYGVQD (reference sequence). For the CDR3, the DNA is TGCGCCAGCAGGGGACAGGAAGGAACTGAAGCTTTCTTT. This gives the protein CASRGQEGTEAFF.

This chain's CDR3 is CASSQERGTDTQYF. CDR3 nucleotides: TGTGCCAGCAGCCAGGAGCGGGGTACAGATACGCAGTATTTT. The chain is built from TRBV3-1 (or the pseudogene TRBV3-2) and TRBJ2-3; 7 bases map to TRBD2. J gave up 3 bases and V 3 bases, and 3 bases lay outside the gene matches. This CDR3 is 14 amino acids long. From germline, CDR1 is LGHDT and CDR2 YNNKEL (reference sequence).

The sample holds a few counts of this clone. The chain couples TRBV4-2 to TRBJ1-6; D is undetermined. The germline V gene encodes CDR1 LGHNA and CDR2 YNFKEQ. Trimming shortened V by 0 bases and J by 14 bases, and 14 bases separated the two germline ends. The CDR3 consists of 14 residues. The CDR3: CASSQEGSRATLHF. CDR3 DNA sequence: TGTGCCAGCAGCCAAGAGGGGAGTCGTGCGACCCTCCACTTT.

The chain carries TRBV5-6 and TRBJ1-3; D not resolved. V was pared by 3 bases and J by 0 bases, with 7 bases between. Germline assignment: CDR1 SGHDT and CDR2 YYEEEE. This CDR3 comprises 14 residues. CDR3 sequence reads: CASSYLRSGNTIYF. CDR3 coding DNA: TGTGCCAGCAGCTACTTACGCTCTGGAAACACCATATATTTT.

The chain combines TRBV30 with TRBJ2-7; the match to TRBD1 covers 7 bases. Germline V gene data show CDR1 as GTSNPN and CDR2 as SVGIG (reference sequence). This CDR3 comprises 13 residues. V dropped 2 bases and J dropped 6; count of bases not matched to a gene: 7. CDR3 DNA: TGTGCCTGGAGTCCAGGGGGATTCCTCGAGCAGTACTTC. Protein sequence: CAWSPGGFLEQYF.

The chain is built from TRBV19 and TRBJ1-5, with 7 bases aligning to TRBD1. The CDR3 has 13 residues. V trimming: 4 bases; J trimming: 9 bases; junction bases outside the gene matches: 6. Germline loops: CDR1 LNHDA, CDR2 SQIVND (reference sequence). The CDR3 here is CASSTDREGPQHF. The CDR3 DNA follows: TGTGCCAGTAGTACAGACAGGGAAGGGCCCCAGCATTTT.

This chain connects TRBV6-2 or TRBV6-3 to TRBJ1-1, with TRBD1 as a possible D gene (5 bases). Trimming pared 2 bases from V and 7 bases from J, leaving 11 bases between. This CDR3 comprises 13 residues. Germline lookup yields CDR1 MNHEY and CDR2 SVGEGT. The CDR3 spells CASSYGGEVEAFF. CDR3 bases: TGTGCCAGCAGTTACGGGGGGGAGGTTGAAGCTTTCTTT.

V gene TRBV23-1 combines with J gene TRBJ2-7; 8 nucleotides agree with TRBD1. TRBV23-1 is assigned to the ORF class and has an uncertain function. With V trimmed by 8 bases and J by 5 bases, 5 bases remained unmatched. The CDR3 has 12 residues. This CDR3 is CASPGTGHEQYF. CDR3 sequence (DNA): TGCGCCAGCCCGGGGACAGGCCACGAGCAGTACTTC.

The chain employs TRBV7-2 and TRBJ1-6; D may be TRBD1 (6 bases). The CDR3 runs to 14 residues. V lost 5 bases to trimming and J lost 8 bases, with 13 bases between them. From germline, CDR1 is SGHTA and CDR2 FQGNSA. The CDR3 nucleotides are TGTGCCAGCAGCGTACAGGGCGGCTATTCACCCCTCCACTTT. As protein: CASSVQGGYSPLHF.

This chain connects TRBV7-2 to TRBJ2-2; either TRBD1 or TRBD2 may fit D (5 bases each). Germline V CDR1 and CDR2: SGHTA, FQGNSA. With 3 bases removed from V and 5 bases from J, the gap between germline ends came to 10 bases. The CDR3 has 14 amino acids. CDR3 bases: TGTGCCAGCAGCTTGAATGGGGGAACCGGGGAGCTGTTTTTT. This sequence encodes CASSLNGGTGELFF.

The J gene is TRBJ2-7, the V gene TRBV6-5; no definite D call. Germline loops: CDR1 MNHEY, CDR2 SVGAGI. V lost 6 bases, J lost 3 bases, and 6 bases lay in between. The CDR3 covers 11 residues. The CDR3 spells CASSSVYEQYF. In DNA form, the CDR3 reads TGTGCCAGCAGCTCCGTCTACGAGCAGTACTTC.

The V gene is TRBV10-3, the J gene TRBJ2-3; 7 nucleotides match TRBD2. Germline V CDR1 and CDR2: ENHRY, SYGVKD. The CDR3 has 13 amino acids. V shed 10 bases and J 4 bases; nucleotides not matched to a gene: 8. CDR3 in DNA: TGTGCCACCGTCAGCGGGGCGGCAGATACGCAGTATTTT. Protein sequence: CATVSGAADTQYF.

This clone was observed once. At the DNA level, this CDR3 is encoded by other sequences in the same sample as well. The gene calls are TRBV5-1 and TRBJ1-1; D remains ambiguous. The CDR3 consists of 13 residues. The germline gives CDR1 SGHRS, CDR2 YFSETQ. V was pared by 0 bases and J by 5 bases, with 8 bases between. The CDR3: CASSLASGTEAFF. The CDR3, as DNA: TGCGCCAGCAGCTTGGCCAGTGGGACTGAAGCTTTCTTT.

V and J are TRBV7-2 and TRBJ2-5; 11 bases map to TRBD2. Germline CDR1 is SGHTA and CDR2 is FQGNSA. The CDR3 spans 16 residues. The V segment lost 5 bases and the J segment 4 bases; nucleotides outside the gene matches: 9. Here the CDR3 reads CASSPQPGLAVETQYF. In DNA, the CDR3 is TGTGCCAGCAGCCCTCAACCGGGACTAGCGGTAGAGACCCAGTACTTC. Full variable domain (rest looked up from reference TRBV7-2 and TRBJ2-5): GAGVSQSPSNKVTEKGKDVELRCDPISGHTALYWYRQSLGQGLEFLIYFQGNSAPDKSGLPSDRFSAERTGGSVSTLTIQRTQQEDSAVYLCASSPQPGLAVETQYFGPGTRLLVL.

V and J are TRBV7-3 and TRBJ2-3, with 14 bases identical to TRBD2. The CDR3 totals 16 residues. The V gene end was trimmed by 4 bases and the J gene end by 4 bases; junction bases not matched to a gene: 4. From germline, CDR1 is SGHTA and CDR2 FQGTGA. CDR3 protein: CASSSGLAGGADTQYF. The CDR3 DNA is TGTGCCAGCAGCTCCGGACTAGCGGGGGGCGCAGATACGCAGTATTTT. The full variable domain, its missing parts supplied by reference TRBV7-3 and TRBJ2-3, is GAGVSQTPSNKVTEKGKYVELRCDPISGHTALYWYRQSLGQGPEFLIYFQGTGAADDSGLPNDRFFAVRPEGSVSTLKIQRTERGDSAVYLCASSSGLAGGADTQYFGPGTRLTVL.

This chain connects TRBV19 to TRBJ2-3, with 9 bases identical to TRBD2. Germline V gene sequence: CDR1 LNHDA, CDR2 SQIVND (reference sequence). The junction had 4 bases not matched to a gene; V was cut back by 2 bases and J by 4 bases. The CDR3 contains 15 residues. The CDR3 reads CASSILSGGPDTQYF. CDR3 sequence (DNA): TGTGCCAGTAGTATACTGAGCGGGGGGCCAGATACGCAGTATTTT.

The CDR3 is CASTGHEGDYGYTF. The CDR3 DNA reads as TGTGCCAGCACCGGGCACGAAGGAGACTATGGCTACACCTTC. The chain has TRBV6-5 and TRBJ1-2; the D is unclear. This CDR3 spans 14 amino acids. CDR1 is MNHEY, CDR2 SVGAGI, per germline. Trimming cost V 7 bases and J 3 bases, with 15 bases left between them.

In its sample, this clone was seen once. The V call is TRBV25-1, the J call TRBJ2-5; D call uncertain. The CDR3 has 13 residues. Trimming stripped 6 bases from V and 5 bases from J, with 13 bases between. CDR1 MGHDK and CDR2 SYGVNS come from the germline V gene. CDR3 bases: TGTGCCAGCAGGTCGGGTCCCGGCGAGACCCAGTACTTC. The encoded protein is CASRSGPGETQYF.

V gene TRBV3-1 (or the pseudogene TRBV3-2) combines with J gene TRBJ2-7; 8 nucleotides match TRBD2. This CDR3 comprises 16 residues. Germline assignment: CDR1 LGHDT and CDR2 YNNKEL (reference sequence). The trim removed 1 base at V and 7 bases at J, leaving 12 bases unmatched. The CDR3 region has the DNA TGTGCCAGCAGCCAAGGATCCAGCGGGGGCCCGTGGGAGCAGTACTTC. Its translation is CASSQGSSGGPWEQYF.

The gene calls are TRBV21-1 and TRBJ1-1; the table assigns TRBD1, which was not confirmed against the DNA. TRBV21-1 is designated a pseudogene. The CDR3 totals 18 residues. This CDR3 is CASTSGQGASSPSTEAFF. As DNA, the CDR3 is TGTGCCAGCACTTCGGGACAGGGGGCGTCTAGCCCATCCACTGAAGCTTTCTTT.

The chain recombines TRBV7-9 with TRBJ1-1, with D maybe TRBD1 (6 bases). The CDR3 consists of 15 residues. V was cut by 5 bases and J by 1 base, with 14 bases left in between. Germline assignment: CDR1 SEHNR and CDR2 FQNEAQ (reference sequence). The CDR3, as DNA: TGTGCCAGCAGCCCGTGGGGGGCACGGAACACTGAAGCTTTCTTT. Encoded protein: CASSPWGARNTEAFF.

This clone has a handful of counts. This rearrangement joins TRBV27 to TRBJ1-2, with 10 bases aligning to TRBD1. CDR1 is MNHEY, CDR2 SMNVEV, per germline (reference sequence). The CDR3 is 15 residues long. Unmatched junction bases numbered 10, after V lost 7 bases and J lost 5 bases. CDR3 nucleotide sequence: TGTGCCAGCACAAAACTAGGGACAGGGGAGTATGGCTACACCTTC. It yields the protein CASTKLGTGEYGYTF.

This sequence joins TRBV7-9 and TRBJ2-2, with no clear D. The CDR3 sequence is 14 residues long. The V gene lost 7 bases and the J gene lost 5 bases, with 14 bases spanning the gap. Germline CDR1 reads SEHNR; CDR2 reads FQNEAQ (reference sequence). CDR3: CASTEPLGTGELFF. DNA of the CDR3: TGTGCCAGCACAGAGCCCTTAGGAACCGGGGAGCTGTTTTTT.

The rearrangement uses TRBV5-1 and TRBJ1-2; 10 positions agree with TRBD1. Germline V gene lookup returns CDR1 SGHRS and CDR2 YFSETQ. The CDR3 covers 14 residues. V gave up 4 bases and J gave up 5 bases; unmatched junction bases: 5. The CDR3 loop is CASSAGTGEYGYTF. The CDR3, as DNA: TGCGCCAGCAGCGCCGGGACAGGGGAGTATGGCTACACCTTC.

The chain recombines TRBV5-1 with TRBJ1-4; D is perhaps TRBD1 (6 bases). CDR1 and CDR2 from the germline V gene are SGHRS and YFSETQ. CDR3 length: 16 amino acids. V was trimmed by 0 bases and J by 5 bases, leaving 14 bases between them. The CDR3 bases are TGCGCCAGCAGCTTGGCCGAGGGACACGGAAATGAAAAACTGTTTTTT. It codes for CASSLAEGHGNEKLFF.

The chain combines TRBV10-3 with TRBJ1-2; D ambiguous. The CDR3 extends over 15 amino acids. Between the trimmed V and J ends, which lost 7 bases and 7 bases, there was a span of 22 bases. Per germline, CDR1 ENHRY and CDR2 SYGVKD. CDR3 nucleotide sequence: TGTGCCATCACCCAGTCTACAGATATGGTTGCTGGCTACACCTTC. Encoded protein: CAITQSTDMVAGYTF.

The J gene is TRBJ1-1, the V gene TRBV29-1; the D gene is possibly TRBD1 (6 bases). Germline CDR1 is SQVTM and CDR2 is ANQGSEA. Trimming removed 7 bases from V and 3 bases from J, with 36 bases in between. The CDR3 is 20 amino acids. This chain's CDR3 is CSGWGGGRSTLSPRYTEAFF. In nucleotides, the CDR3 is TGCAGCGGTTGGGGAGGGGGGAGGTCGACCCTCTCCCCACGATACACTGAAGCTTTCTTT.

The chain is built from TRBV18 and TRBJ2-5; possibly TRBD1 for D (6 bases). Between the trimmed V and J ends, which lost 5 bases and 3 bases, there was a span of 16 bases. CDR1 is KGHSH, CDR2 LQKENI, per germline. The CDR3 sequence is 15 residues long. The CDR3: CASSGTGFSEETQYF. The CDR3 bases are TGTGCCAGCTCAGGAACAGGGTTTTCAGAAGAGACCCAGTACTTC.

The chain links TRBV9 to TRBJ2-7; 7 nucleotides line up with TRBD1. The CDR3 has 14 residues. The trim removed 0 bases at V and 6 bases at J, leaving 6 bases unmatched. Germline V gene data show CDR1 as SGDLS and CDR2 as YYNGEE. CDR3 region: CASSVEQGITEQYF. In nucleotides, the CDR3 is TGTGCCAGCAGCGTAGAACAGGGGATTACCGAGCAGTACTTC. Based on the CDR3 plus reference TRBV9 and TRBJ2-7, the full variable domain is DSGVTQTPKHLITATGQRVTLRCSPRSGDLSVYWYQQSLDQGLQFLIQYYNGEERAKGNILERFSAQQFPDLHSELNLSSLELGDSALYFCASSVEQGITEQYFGPGTRLTVT.